The next 10 T cell receptor beta chains were all read from a single sample in a study of cytomegalovirus exposure and HLA in healthy donors. With 60 Vbeta and 13 Jbeta primers, the PCR was carried out. Some clones are missing from TCRdb's copy, which holds only in-frame ones; the method was immunoSEQ multiplex PCR. The sample includes about 140,000 clones, over 75% of them seen just once. Sequenced sample: PBMCs. These receptor sequences come from a man aged 25 to 45 in good health.

This chain joins TRBV6-5 and TRBJ1-2, with TRBD1 matching 7 bases. There are 14 residues in the CDR3. Per the germline V gene, CDR1 is MNHEY and CDR2 is SVGAGI. V shed 7 bases and J 2 bases; nucleotides not matched to a gene: 7. The CDR3 DNA reads as TGTGCCAGCAAGGAACAGGGGCTCAACTATGGCTACACCTTC. This encodes CASKEQGLNYGYTF.

This clone is a singleton in its sample. This rearrangement joins TRBV30 to TRBJ2-7; the D gene is possibly TRBD1 (5 bases). The CDR3 extends over 14 amino acids. V was trimmed by 2 bases and J by 6 bases, leaving 17 bases between them. Germline CDR1 GTSNPN, CDR2 SVGIG (reference sequence). CDR3 in DNA: TGTGCCTGGAGTCTACAGGCACCCTTCGGCGAGCAGTACTTC. Amino acids: CAWSLQAPFGEQYF.

The chain combines TRBV29-1 with TRBJ2-7, with D possibly being TRBD2 (6 bases). This CDR3 is 13 amino acids long. Germline loops: CDR1 SQVTM, CDR2 ANQGSEA. V dropped 6 bases and J dropped 0 bases, with 12 bases sitting between them. CDR3 bases: TGCAGCGTCACCGGGACTGTCTCCTACGAGCAGTACTTC. Translated: CSVTGTVSYEQYF.

A note on this clone: One end of the junction fails to match germline, which may point to a read error. This rearrangement joins TRBV7-2 to TRBJ2-7; 8 bases fit TRBD1. CDR3 length equals 14 residues. Germline-derived CDR1 and CDR2 are SGHTA and FQGNSA. CDR3 in amino acids: CASSPRTGSDPIRF. The CDR3 region has the DNA TGTGCCAGCAGCCCGAGGACAGGGTCCGACCCCATCCGCTTC. The complete variable domain, with remaining parts taken from reference TRBV7-2 and TRBJ2-7, reads GAGVSQSPSNKVTEKGKDVELRCDPISGHTALYWYRQSLGQGLEFLIYFQGNSAPDKSGLPSDRFSAERTGGSVSTLTIQRTQQEDSAVYLCASSPRTGSDPIRFGPGTRLTVT.

This chain connects TRBV28 to TRBJ1-4, with TRBD1 matching 10 bases. V was pared by 5 bases and J by 0 bases, with 9 bases of the junction left unmatched. The V gene's germline CDR1 is MDHEN and CDR2 SYDVKM. The CDR3 contains 18 residues. The CDR3 protein is CASSLPGQGTATNEKLFF. The CDR3 DNA sequence: TGTGCCAGCAGTCTTCCGGGACAGGGGACCGCAACTAATGAAAAACTGTTTTTT.

This chain uses TRBV6-5 with TRBJ2-5, with 9 bases aligning to TRBD2. Germline CDR1 MNHEY, CDR2 SVGAGI. This CDR3 has 12 residues. V trimming: 11 bases; J trimming: 5 bases; junction bases outside the gene matches: 6. CDR3 DNA: TGTGCCCTTAGGCGGGGGGGGGAGACCCAGTACTTC. Translating it yields CALRRGGETQYF.

CDR3 in amino acids: CASSLDRVYTQYF. The CDR3 nucleotides are TGCGCCAGCAGCTTGGACAGGGTTTATACGCAGTATTTT. The chain uses TRBV5-1 and TRBJ2-3; possible D gene TRBD1, 6 bases. Trimming stripped 0 bases from V and 7 bases from J, with 9 bases between. Germline-derived CDR1 and CDR2 are SGHRS and YFSETQ. This CDR3 region has 13 residues. Full variable domain (remainder filled in from reference TRBV5-1 and TRBJ2-3): KAGVTQTPRYLIKTRGQQVTLSCSPISGHRSVSWYQQTPGQGLQFLFEYFSETQRNKGNFPGRFSGRQFSNSRSEMNVSTLELGDSALYLCASSLDRVYTQYFGPGTRLTVL.

V gene TRBV2 combines with J gene TRBJ2-7; 7 nucleotides match TRBD2. Germline lookup yields CDR1 SNHLY and CDR2 FYNNEI. The V and J ends lost 6 bases and 4 bases, in that order; junction bases with no gene match: 15. The CDR3 consists of 16 residues. The CDR3 is CASRRRMGGPGYEQYF. The DNA of the CDR3 is TGTGCCAGCAGGAGGAGAATGGGAGGGCCGGGTTACGAGCAGTACTTC.

Only one count was recorded for this clone. This chain connects TRBV29-1 to TRBJ2-7, with D tentatively TRBD2 (6 bases). The CDR3 has 15 residues. The V end was cut by 6 bases, the J end by 0 bases, with 18 bases between. Germline-derived CDR1 and CDR2 are SQVTM and ANQGSEA. The DNA for the CDR3 is TGCAGCGTGGCCCCTGGGGACTTGAGCTCCTACGAGCAGTACTTC. Its translation is CSVAPGDLSSYEQYF.

V is TRBV19 and J is TRBJ1-4; 8 bases agree with TRBD1. V gave up 5 bases and J gave up 8 bases; unmatched junction bases: 7. This CDR3 has 14 amino acids. The V gene's germline CDR1 is LNHDA and CDR2 SQIVND (reference sequence). For the CDR3, the DNA is TGTGCCAGTAGTTCGACAGGGGTAGAAGAAAAACTGTTTTTT. Its protein product is CASSSTGVEEKLFF.